This is a list of T cell receptor beta chains from one sample in a study of cytomegalovirus exposure and HLA in healthy donors. The repertoire was sequenced with immunoSEQ multiplex PCR; TCRdb's copy has only in-frame clones and lacks some. The sample carries around 110,000 clones, around 86% recorded once. The sample taken for sequencing was PBMCs. The receptors originated from a young man in good health and CMV-seronegative. Each CDR3 is given with its conserved first and last residue. D genes are given only for firm matches. Not every row has a clone size; where given, it reads once, few, many or a size class.

>-|-|TRBJ1-1|TRBV27
CASSLSDTNTEAFF
TGTGCCAGCAGTTTATCGGACACAAACACTGAAGCTTTCTTT
>-|TRBD2|TRBJ2-5|TRBV2
CASIPRGGVTQYF
TGTGCCAGCATTCCCCGGGGGGGAGTGACCCAGTACTTC
>-|-|TRBJ2-7|TRBV7-9
CASSSGTPSYGEQYF
TGTGCCAGCAGCTCCGGGACTCCATCCTACGGGGAGCAGTACTTC
>-|TRBD1|TRBJ1-2|TRBV5-4
CASSSRDRPLYGYTF
TGTGCCAGCAGCTCTCGGGACAGGCCATTATATGGCTACACCTTC
>-|-|TRBJ2-4|TRBV11-3
CASSPRHLLAKNIQYF
TGTGCCAGCAGCCCTCGACACTTACTAGCCAAAAACATTCAGTACTTC
>-|-|TRBJ1-3|TRBV5-1
CASSPEYPGNTIYF
TGCGCCAGCAGCCCGGAGTATCCTGGAAACACCATATATTTT
>-|TRBD1|TRBJ1-1|TRBV30
CAWGQGAGTEAFF
TGTGCCTGGGGACAGGGGGCGGGCACTGAAGCTTTCTTT
>-|-|TRBJ2-6|TRBV28
CASSSPVRDFSGANVLTF
TGTGCCAGCAGCTCTCCAGTCAGGGACTTCTCTGGGGCCAACGTCCTGACTTTC
>once|-|TRBJ1-5|TRBV19
CASEGVGYNQPQHF
TGTGCCAGTGAGGGGGTGGGATACAATCAGCCCCAGCATTTT
>-|-|TRBJ2-1|TRBV11-2
CASSLYLQATSYNEQFF
TGTGCCAGCAGCTTATACTTACAGGCAACCTCCTACAATGAGCAGTTCTTC
>-|-|TRBJ1-3|TRBV7-2
CASSPGALGNTIYF
TGTGCCAGCAGCCCCGGTGCACTGGGAAACACCATATATTTT
>-|TRBD1|TRBJ1-1|TRBV10-1
CASSEGRQGEAFF
TGCGCCAGCAGTGAAGGAAGACAGGGAGAAGCTTTCTTT
>-|-|TRBJ2-7|TRBV19
CASSSRDTSYEQYF
TGTGCCAGTAGTTCCCGGGACACCTCCTACGAGCAGTACTTC
>few|-|TRBJ1-1|TRBV5-4
CASSLGVGAGTEAFF
TGTGCCAGCAGCTTGGGGGTGGGCGCGGGGACTGAAGCTTTCTTT
>-|TRBD2|TRBJ2-5|TRBV29-1
CSVGKRLAEETQYF
TGCAGCGTTGGAAAGAGACTAGCGGAAGAGACCCAGTACTTC